These 17 T cell receptor beta chains were all obtained from the same sample, sequenced in a study of T cell clonality in common variable immunodeficiency. The table came from immunoSEQ multiplex PCR; TCRdb's copy has only in-frame clones and leaves some out. The profile covers more than 45,000 clones, none occurring a single time. Sequenced material: peripheral blood mononuclear cells. The receptors here all came from a person aged 18-70 years in good health.

This clone was recorded at least ten times. The CDR3 loop is CASSFQNEKLFF. Partial CDR3 DNA: TGTGCCAGCAGCTTCCAGAATGAAAAA. V gene TRBV5-6 combines with J gene TRBJ1-4; D not resolved. The sequence runs out 3 residues before the end of the CDR3; the remainder is reconstructed from the germline J gene. The CDR3 totals 12 residues. Deletions cut 2 bases from V and 5 bases from J, with 4 bases between. The V gene's germline CDR1 is SGHDT and CDR2 YYEEEE.

This clone appeared a few times. The read ends 3 residues early relative to the CDR3; the germline J gene fills the gap. The chain combines TRBV19 with TRBJ1-5; 10 nucleotides agree with TRBD1. The V gene's germline CDR1 is LNHDA and CDR2 SQIVND (reference sequence). The CDR3 has 15 amino acids. V gave up 7 bases and J gave up 9 bases; unmatched junction bases: 12. The CDR3: CASTLRKGQGRPQHF. The DNA read from the CDR3 is TGTGCCAGTACCCTTCGGAAGGGACAGGGGAGGCCC.

This clone was recorded at least ten times. The CDR3 end falls 3 residues outside the read, so it is completed with the germline J gene. The chain carries TRBV7-2 and TRBJ1-2; perhaps TRBD1 as D (5 bases). CDR3 length equals 14 residues. The germline gives CDR1 SGHTA, CDR2 FQGNSA. Trimming stripped 5 bases from V and 1 base from J, with 11 bases between. This CDR3 is CASSLDTLNYGYTF. CDR3 DNA (partial): TGTGCCAGCAGCCTGGACACCCTTAACTATGGC.

This clone was counted ten times or more. Read coverage stops 3 residues before the CDR3 terminus; the germline J gene supplies the remainder. The rearrangement links TRBV4-2 to TRBJ1-3, with no clear D. V lost 1 base and J 0 bases, leaving 7 bases between the germline ends. Germline lookup yields CDR1 LGHNA and CDR2 YNFKEQ. The CDR3 loop spans 15 amino acids. CDR3 DNA, as far as it was read: TGTGCCAGCAGCCAAGGAGCCCTCTCTGGAAACACC. Translating gives CASSQGALSGNT. The CDR3 as a whole reads CASSQGALSGNTIYF.

There are many counts of this clone. The DNA ends 3 residues before the CDR3 does, and the rest of the CDR3 is filled in from the germline J gene. The chain employs TRBV19 and TRBJ2-6; 7 bases map to TRBD2. CDR3 length: 17 residues. Germline CDR1 LNHDA, CDR2 SQIVND (reference sequence). Trimming cost V 2 bases and J 4 bases; bases outside gene matches: 8. The CDR3: CASSIWFQGGGANVLTF. CDR3 bases read: TGTGCCAGTAGTATATGGTTTCAGGGAGGGGGGGCCAACGTC. Together with reference TRBV19 and TRBJ2-6, the CDR3 gives the full variable domain: DGGITQSPKYLFRKEGQNVTLSCEQNLNHDAMYWYRQDPGQGLRLIYYSQIVNDFQKGDIAEGYSVSREKKESFPLTVTSAQKNPTAFYLCASSIWFQGGGANVLTFGAGSRLTVL.

This clone was seen ten or more times. The CDR3 goes on 3 residues after the read ends, and that part is filled in from the germline J gene. This chain links TRBV6-1 with TRBJ1-2, with a possible D match to TRBD1 (5 bases). The CDR3 length is 14 residues. CDR1 MNHNS and CDR2 SASEGT come from the germline V gene. Incomplete CDR3 DNA: TGTGCCAGCAGTGATAAGCTCAAGACAGTCGGC. Protein product: CASSDKLKTVG. The entire CDR3 reads CASSDKLKTVGYTF.

In its sample, this clone was seen many times. Read data end 3 residues before the CDR3 end; the end is taken from the germline J gene. The J gene is TRBJ2-3, the V gene TRBV20-1, with 7 bases aligning to TRBD2. Germline lookup yields CDR1 DFQATT and CDR2 SNEGSKA (reference sequence). CDR3 length: 14 amino acids. The ends lost 3 bases at V and 6 bases at J; junction bases unmatched: 9. The CDR3 sequence: CSASRGDHQDTQYF. The covered CDR3 bases are TGCAGTGCTAGCCGGGGGGATCACCAGGATACG.

Many counts were recorded for this clone. The read terminates 3 residues before the CDR3 end, so the remaining end is supplied by the germline J gene. This chain uses TRBV12-3 or TRBV12-4 with TRBJ2-5; 10 positions match TRBD2. CDR3 length: 15 amino acids. Unmatched junction bases numbered 5, after V lost 3 bases and J lost 4 bases. The CDR3 loop is CASSFSGGAGETQYF. The DNA read from the CDR3 is TGTGCCAGCAGTTTCAGCGGGGGGGCAGGAGAGACC.

This clone showed up many times. Sequencing ends 3 residues short of the CDR3 end; the germline J gene provides the rest. This chain links TRBV20-1 with TRBJ2-3, with a tentative D call TRBD2 (6 bases). CDR1 and CDR2 (germline): DFQATT, SNEGSKA (reference sequence). The CDR3 has 15 amino acids. V was trimmed by 7 bases and J by 2 bases, leaving 19 bases between them. Incomplete CDR3 DNA: TGCAGTGTGGCGTCCCGCGGGGAATTCACAGATACG. It specifies CSVASRGEFTDT. The entire CDR3 reads CSVASRGEFTDTQYF.

As for this clone: The read falls 3 residues short of the CDR3 end, and the missing part is taken from the germline J gene. The chain recombines TRBV6-2 or TRBV6-3 with TRBJ1-6; the match to TRBD1 covers 8 bases. In germline, CDR1 is MNHEY, CDR2 SVGEGT. V lost 5 bases and J lost 10; bases outside the gene matches: 13. CDR3 size: 16 residues. CDR3 loop: CASSHARRTGPSPLHF. CDR3 DNA, as far as it was read: TGTGCCAGCAGTCACGCGCGTAGGACAGGGCCGTCACCC.

This clone was recorded at least ten times. The read is 3 residues too short to cover the CDR3 end, so that end is filled in from the germline J gene. The chain employs TRBV30 and TRBJ2-7; D gene unclear. Germline loops: CDR1 GTSNPN, CDR2 SVGIG (reference sequence). The CDR3 loop spans 11 amino acids. The V end was cut by 4 bases, the J end by 5 bases, with 9 bases between. CDR3 bases read: TGTGCCTGGACGGCAGGCCACGAG. It encodes CAWTAGHE. The full CDR3 is CAWTAGHEQYF.

To note about this clone: The CDR3 end falls 3 residues outside the read, so it is completed with the germline J gene. This sequence joins TRBV7-2 and TRBJ1-2; no reliable D call. Germline assignment: CDR1 SGHTA and CDR2 FQGNSA. This CDR3 is 15 amino acids long. The sequenced part of the CDR3 DNA is TGTGCCAGCAGCTTAGGGGCTCTGACTAGTCTCGAC. The encoded protein is CASSLGALTSLD. The entire CDR3 reads CASSLGALTSLDYTF.

This clone was found many times. The chain's CDR3 is CASRGQGAGTDTQYF. Incomplete CDR3 DNA: TGTGCCAGCAGAGGACAGGGGGCCGGCACAGATACG. The J gene is TRBJ2-3, the V gene TRBV6-2 or TRBV6-3; TRBD1 matches at 11 bases. The read ends 3 residues early relative to the CDR3; the germline J gene fills the gap. The ends lost 6 bases at V and 1 base at J; junction bases unmatched: 3. The CDR3 runs 15 residues. Germline CDR1 MNHEY, CDR2 SVGEGT.

This clone has a handful of counts. The sequence runs out 3 residues before the end of the CDR3; the remainder is reconstructed from the germline J gene. This sequence joins TRBV30 and TRBJ1-2, with a weak D call TRBD1 (5 bases). The CDR3 spans 12 residues. Germline V gene data show CDR1 as GTSNPN and CDR2 as SVGIG (reference sequence). The CDR3 is CAWSEGEGDYTF. Incomplete CDR3 DNA: TGTGCCTGGAGTGAAGGGGAAGGGGAC.

This clone occurred many times. The sequence runs out 3 residues before the end of the CDR3; the remainder is reconstructed from the germline J gene. This chain uses TRBV5-1 with TRBJ1-5; 9 bases are a match to TRBD1. V trimming: 1 base; J trimming: 5 bases; junction bases outside the gene matches: 1. From germline, CDR1 is SGHRS and CDR2 YFSETQ. CDR3 length: 14 residues. Partial CDR3 DNA: TGCGCCAGCAGCTTGACAGGGGGCGATCAGCCC. Translation gives CASSLTGGDQP. The entire CDR3 reads CASSLTGGDQPQHF.

This clone was observed many times. The read terminates 3 residues ahead of where the CDR3 ends, so the germline J gene completes it. This chain links TRBV29-1 with TRBJ2-1, with 11 positions matching TRBD2. The V segment lost 5 bases and the J segment 8 bases; nucleotides outside the gene matches: 8. CDR3 length: 14 residues. Germline V gives CDR1 SQVTM, CDR2 ANQGSEA. The DNA read from the CDR3 is TGCAGCGTTTCTACTAGCGGGGGCTGGGATGAG. It yields the protein CSVSTSGGWDE. The complete CDR3 sequence is CSVSTSGGWDEQFF.

This clone was detected many times. CDR3 bases read: TGTGCCAGCAGCTTATGGCTGGGCAGCGAG. Its protein is CASSLWLGSE. The entire CDR3 protein is CASSLWLGSEQYF. The genes are TRBV7-2 and TRBJ2-7, with D uncertain. The read ends 3 residues shy of where the CDR3 ends; the end is completed using the germline J gene. This CDR3 is built from 13 residues. Germline V lookup: CDR1 SGHTA, CDR2 FQGNSA. V lost 2 bases to trimming and J lost 6 bases, with 11 bases between them.